This TCR beta chain came from a study of Ad26.COV2.S vaccination and SARS-CoV-2 variants. V gave up 4 bases and J gave up 7 bases, with 10 bases separating them. CDR1 and CDR2 (germline): GTSNPN, SVGIG (reference sequence). The CDR3 loop spans 11 amino acids. Here immunoSEQ multiplex PCR was the method, and the copy in TCRdb shows in-frame clones only, minus some. The data show some 300,000 clones, roughly 84% seen once. Treatment specified: approximately 18 received Ad26.COV2.S at low or high dose, single or two shots; about 5 received placebo; per-sample allocation not given. Repertoires come from day 63 after the first vaccine or placebo injection. The donor was a Boston adult aged 18-55 years.

The chain combines TRBV30 with TRBJ1-1; no clear D gene. The sample was peripheral blood, taken in a trial of Ad26.COV2.S vaccine versus placebo. The receptor was isolated from a person aged 18-60 years who received the Ad26.COV2.S COVID-19 vaccine or a placebo. The CDR3 loop reads CAWNFKNEAFF. CDR3 bases: TGTGCCTGGAATTTCAAAAATGAAGCTTTCTTT.